These 20 T cell receptor beta chains share one sample of origin, sequenced in a study of blood T cell repertoires in COVID-19 (dated by TCRdb to about 2020). Libraries were made using the immunoSEQ multiplex PCR assay. TCRdb took this table from immuneACCESS and kept in-frame rearrangements with V and J called. Such tables lack part of the clones; where checked against another copy, unresolved V genes explain under half of the gap, and the rest is unexplained. This sample holds some 150,000 clones; approximately 87% were observed only once. In total, the top ten clones hold approximately 1.3% of the sample. Sample: PBMCs or T cells enriched from blood (not recorded which). Every receptor here comes from a woman aged 30 to 39 with acute COVID-19.

The chain has TRBV10-3 and TRBJ2-3; 9 nucleotides line up with TRBD2. There are 18 residues in the CDR3. The germline V gene encodes CDR1 ENHRY and CDR2 SYGVKD. V was pared by 0 bases and J by 3 bases, with 10 bases of the junction left unmatched. CDR3: CAISESAASGTVTDTQYF. Here the CDR3 DNA reads TGTGCCATCAGTGAGTCGGCGGCTAGCGGGACCGTGACAGATACGCAGTATTTT.

The table lists this clone with a few counts. V usage is TRBV18 and J usage is TRBJ2-7; 7 nucleotides align to TRBD1. CDR1 is KGHSH and CDR2 is LQKENI in the germline V gene. CDR3 length: 15 residues. The trim removed 2 bases at V and 3 bases at J, leaving 7 bases unmatched. The CDR3: CASSPTGAYNYEQYF. The CDR3 nucleotides are TGTGCCAGCTCACCAACAGGGGCCTATAACTACGAGCAGTACTTC. The entire variable domain, with the rest obtained from reference TRBV18 and TRBJ2-7, is as follows: NAGVMQNPRHLVRRRGQEARLRCSPMKGHSHVYWYRQLPEEGLKFMVYLQKENIIDESGMPKERFSAEFPKEGPSILRIQQVVRGDSAAYFCASSPTGAYNYEQYFGPGTRLTVT.

This chain joins TRBV7-6 and TRBJ2-3; 10 bases align to TRBD2. CDR1 and CDR2 (germline): SGHVS, FNYEAQ. J was trimmed by 4 bases and V by 2 bases; bases with no gene match: 21. The CDR3 runs 21 residues. In DNA form, the CDR3 reads TGTGCCAGCAGCTTAACACCCCTACTAGCGGGACCCCCTAGGGGTTCAGATACGCAGTATTTT. It specifies CASSLTPLLAGPPRGSDTQYF. Full variable domain (rest looked up from reference TRBV7-6 and TRBJ2-3): GAGVSQSPRYKVTKRGQDVALRCDPISGHVSLYWYRQALGQGPEFLTYFNYEAQQDKSGLPNDRFSAERPEGSISTLTIQRTEQRDSAMYRCASSLTPLLAGPPRGSDTQYFGPGTRLTVL.

The chain combines TRBV12-3 or TRBV12-4 with TRBJ1-4; 7 nucleotides align to TRBD1. This CDR3 region has 13 residues. J lost 8 bases, V lost 5 bases, and 5 bases had no gene match. This CDR3 reads CASSAGGGEKLFF. The CDR3 DNA sequence: TGTGCCAGCAGTGCAGGGGGAGGCGAAAAACTGTTTTTT.

The chain carries TRBV28 and TRBJ2-7, with TRBD1 matching over 7 bases. V lost 6 bases and J lost 3; bases outside the gene matches: 8. The germline CDR1 and CDR2 sequences are MDHEN and SYDVKM. The CDR3 totals 14 residues. Written as DNA, the CDR3 is TGTGCCAGCAGATCTCCGGGACAGAACTACGAGCAGTACTTC. Translation: CASRSPGQNYEQYF.

This clone was counted between two and nine times. J is TRBJ1-4 and V is TRBV2; D is possibly TRBD1 (6 bases). The CDR3 has 15 residues. Germline V gene lookup returns CDR1 SNHLY and CDR2 FYNNEI. Trimming cost V 4 bases and J 5 bases, with 14 bases left between them. The CDR3 DNA sequence: TGTGCCAGCAGTGCTGGGACAACTCAAAATGAAAAACTGTTTTTT. This encodes CASSAGTTQNEKLFF.

This chain links TRBV24-1 with TRBJ1-1; 10 positions match TRBD1. Trimming took 7 bases from V and 3 from J; bases not matched to a gene: 1. Germline loops: CDR1 KGHDR, CDR2 SFDVKD. The CDR3 has 13 residues. The CDR3 region has the DNA TGTGCCACCAGGGGGACAGGGGACACTGAAGCTTTCTTT. It is translated as CATRGTGDTEAFF.

For this clone: Different DNA sequences within this sample yield the same CDR3. This chain joins TRBV30 and TRBJ2-7; perhaps TRBD1 as D (6 bases). The CDR3 has 11 residues. V was trimmed by 5 bases and J by 3 bases, leaving 8 bases between them. The germline V gene encodes CDR1 GTSNPN and CDR2 SVGIG (reference sequence). CDR3 nucleotides: TGTGCCTGGGAGGGGGTCTACGAGCAGTACTTC. Amino acid sequence: CAWEGVYEQYF.

The chain recombines TRBV7-3 with TRBJ1-1; D remains ambiguous. The CDR3 has 11 residues. The germline V and J ends were trimmed by 2 bases and 7 bases, with 5 bases remaining between them. Germline assignment: CDR1 SGHTA and CDR2 FQGTGA. CDR3: CASSLAGEAFF. DNA for the CDR3: TGTGCCAGCAGCTTAGCGGGTGAAGCTTTCTTT.

This clone was picked up one time. The chain combines TRBV5-4 with TRBJ2-7, with 7 bases that match TRBD2. Germline CDR1 SGHNT, CDR2 YYREEE (reference sequence). The CDR3 length is 14 residues. After removal of 1 base from V and 3 bases from J, the junction contained 4 bases not matched to a gene. CDR3 sequence (DNA): TGTGCCAGCAGCTTGATGTCTAGCGGCTACGAGCAGTACTTC. Its protein is CASSLMSSGYEQYF.

This sequence joins TRBV6-4 and TRBJ2-1, with 10 bases matching TRBD2. V trimming: 5 bases; J trimming: 3 bases; junction bases outside the gene matches: 13. This CDR3 comprises 18 residues. In germline, CDR1 is MRHNA, CDR2 SNTAGT. The chain's CDR3 is CASSRQSRTSGDYNEQFF. CDR3 sequence (DNA): TGTGCCAGCAGTCGCCAATCTCGGACTAGCGGAGACTACAATGAGCAGTTCTTC.

The chain joins TRBV10-3 to TRBJ2-3, with 7 bases lining up with TRBD2. The CDR3 is made up of 13 amino acids. Germline V gene lookup returns CDR1 ENHRY and CDR2 SYGVKD. The V segment lost 9 bases and the J segment 0 bases; nucleotides outside the gene matches: 3. Here the CDR3 DNA reads TGTGCCATTGGAGCGGGAAGCACAGATACGCAGTATTTT. It yields the protein CAIGAGSTDTQYF.

This clone was seen more than once but under ten times. The chain carries TRBV6-5 and TRBJ2-1; D possibly corresponds to TRBD2 (6 bases). The CDR3 is 15 amino acids. Per the germline V gene, CDR1 is MNHEY and CDR2 is SVGAGI. V lost 6 bases to trimming and J lost 8 bases, with 20 bases between them. The CDR3: CASSRTGSASDEQFF. The CDR3, as DNA: TGTGCCAGCAGCCGAACCGGGAGCGCGAGCGATGAGCAGTTCTTC.

This rearrangement joins TRBV5-4 to TRBJ1-2; 8 bases align to TRBD1. This CDR3 comprises 16 residues. Germline CDR1 and CDR2: SGHNT and YYREEE (reference sequence). J lost 1 base, V lost 4 bases, and 9 bases had no gene match. The CDR3, as DNA: TGTGCCAGCAGCCCCACCGGGACAGGCCTTAACTATGGCTACACCTTC. It encodes CASSPTGTGLNYGYTF.

The genes are TRBV10-3 and TRBJ2-1, with 11 bases fitting TRBD2. CDR3 length: 13 residues. J was trimmed by 5 bases and V by 10 bases; bases with no gene match: 4. Germline V gene data show CDR1 as ENHRY and CDR2 as SYGVKD. The CDR3 region is CATFSGRDNEQFF. CDR3 nucleotide sequence: TGTGCCACCTTTAGCGGGAGGGACAATGAGCAGTTCTTC.

The gene calls are TRBV7-8 and TRBJ1-5, with a possible D match to TRBD1 (6 bases). Trimming took 5 bases from V and 2 from J, leaving 13 bases between them. The CDR3 is 15 residues long. Looked up from germline, CDR1 is SGHVS and CDR2 is FQNEAQ. CDR3 region: CASSQGPYGNQPQHF. CDR3 DNA sequence: TGTGCCAGCAGCCAGGGGCCCTACGGCAATCAGCCCCAGCATTTT.

This chain uses TRBV7-2 with TRBJ2-5; 9 nucleotides agree with TRBD1. After removal of 1 base from V and 4 bases from J, the junction contained 4 bases not matched to a gene. This CDR3 is 15 amino acids long. The germline V gene encodes CDR1 SGHTA and CDR2 FQGNSA. The CDR3 region has the DNA TGTGCCAGCAGCTTAGTTGGACAGGGGAGAGAGACCCAGTACTTC. Translating it yields CASSLVGQGRETQYF.

J is TRBJ2-3 and V is TRBV2, with 8 bases identical to TRBD2. After removal of 6 bases from V and 2 bases from J, the junction contained 7 bases not matched to a gene. The CDR3 is 15 amino acids. Germline lookup yields CDR1 SNHLY and CDR2 FYNNEI. CDR3 DNA: TGTGCCAGCAGCCCGGGGGGGGTGAACACAGATACGCAGTATTTT. It translates to CASSPGGVNTDTQYF.

This chain joins TRBV5-1 and TRBJ2-7, with a weak D call TRBD2 (6 bases). The CDR3 is 15 amino acids. Germline V gene sequence: CDR1 SGHRS, CDR2 YFSETQ. Trimming pared 3 bases from V and 0 bases from J, leaving 13 bases between. CDR3 sequence reads: CASSSGLPISYEQYF. The CDR3 DNA sequence: TGCGCCAGCAGCTCGGGACTCCCGATCTCCTACGAGCAGTACTTC.

This chain links TRBV7-9 with TRBJ2-7; 8 bases line up with TRBD1. V lost 8 bases to trimming and J lost 2 bases; unmatched junction nucleotides: 2. The CDR3 length is 12 residues. CDR1 and CDR2 from the germline V gene are SEHNR and FQNEAQ (reference sequence). CDR3 sequence (DNA): TGTGCCAGCGGACAGGGCCCCTACGAGCAGTACTTC. Protein sequence: CASGQGPYEQYF. The variable domain in full, completed from reference TRBV7-9 and TRBJ2-7, reads DTGVSQNPRHKITKRGQNVTFRCDPISEHNRLYWYRQTLGQGPEFLTYFQNEAQLEKSRLLSDRFSAERPKGSFSTLEIQRTEQGDSAMYLCASGQGPYEQYFGPGTRLTVT.